This T cell receptor beta chain stems from a study of response to subunit inactivated influenza vaccine. The study's findings and limits: The authors offered the suggestion that each seasonal influenza vaccination recruits few new T cells.

Trimming pared 7 bases from V and 2 bases from J, leaving 11 bases between. CDR1 is SQVTM and CDR2 is ANQGSEA in the germline V gene. The CDR3 has 13 residues. This clonotype was recorded at least ten times. Its antigen remains unknown. One entry per CDR3 protein results from TCRdb running MiXCR on the RT-PCR reads. The repertoire has roughly 780,000 distinct CDR3 sequences, about a fifth of them found once; the top ten carry under 13%. This rearrangement joins TRBV29-1 to TRBJ2-2; D possibly corresponds to TRBD2 (6 bases). The sample in question was PBMCs from blood, obtained 5 days after vaccination. The receptor's source is a man in his fifties who received an inactivated influenza vaccine. The CDR3 loop is CSAWGGNTGELFF. CDR3 DNA sequence: TGCAGCGCCTGGGGAGGAAACACCGGGGAGCTGTTTTTT.